The clone carrying this T cell receptor (beta chain) appeared once. Per germline, CDR1 LNHDA and CDR2 SQIVND (reference sequence). The CDR3 spans 15 residues. After removal of 3 bases from V and 1 base from J, the junction contained 3 bases not matched to a gene. The table came from immunoSEQ multiplex PCR; TCRdb's copy has only in-frame clones and leaves some out. In the table there are some 400,000 clones, 80% to 90% of which are singletons. The data originate from a study of blood T cell repertoires in COVID-19. The clonotype originates from a woman in her twenties or thirties with COVID-19, enrolled during active disease. Sequenced material: peripheral blood. The genes are TRBV19 and TRBJ2-4; TRBD1 aligns across 7 bases. The CDR3 region is CASSMRGLAKNIQYF. The CDR3 DNA follows: TGTGCCAGTAGTATGAGGGGGCTGGCCAAAAACATTCAGTACTTC. The full variable domain, with the rest looked up from reference TRBV19 and TRBJ2-4, is DGGITQSPKYLFRKEGQNVTLSCEQNLNHDAMYWYRQDPGQGLRLIYYSQIVNDFQKGDIAEGYSVSREKKESFPLTVTSAQKNPTAFYLCASSMRGLAKNIQYFGAGTRLSVL.